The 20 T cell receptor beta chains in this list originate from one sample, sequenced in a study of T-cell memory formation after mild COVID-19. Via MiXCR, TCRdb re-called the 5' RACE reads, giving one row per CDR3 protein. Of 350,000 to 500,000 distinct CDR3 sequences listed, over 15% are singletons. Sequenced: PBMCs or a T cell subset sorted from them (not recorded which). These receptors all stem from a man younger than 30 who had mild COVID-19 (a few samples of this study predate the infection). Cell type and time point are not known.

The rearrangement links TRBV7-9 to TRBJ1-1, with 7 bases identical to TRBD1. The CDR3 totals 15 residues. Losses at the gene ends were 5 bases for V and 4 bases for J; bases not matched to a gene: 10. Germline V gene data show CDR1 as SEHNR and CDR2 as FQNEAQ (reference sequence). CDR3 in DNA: TGTGCCAGCAGCCAATCGACAGGGCCGGGCACTGAAGCTTTCTTT. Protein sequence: CASSQSTGPGTEAFF.

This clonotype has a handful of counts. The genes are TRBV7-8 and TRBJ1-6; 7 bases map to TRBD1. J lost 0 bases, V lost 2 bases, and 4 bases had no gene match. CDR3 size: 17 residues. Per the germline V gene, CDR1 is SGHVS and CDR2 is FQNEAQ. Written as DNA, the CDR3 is TGTGCCAGCAGCTTAAGAAGGGGGCTCTCCTATAATTCACCCCTCCACTTT. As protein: CASSLRRGLSYNSPLHF.

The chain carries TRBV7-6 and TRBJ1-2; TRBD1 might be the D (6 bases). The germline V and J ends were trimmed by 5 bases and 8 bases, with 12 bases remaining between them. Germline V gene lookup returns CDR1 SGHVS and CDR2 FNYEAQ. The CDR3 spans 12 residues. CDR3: CASSRGGWGYTF. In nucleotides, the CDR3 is TGTGCCAGCAGCCGGGGGGGCTGGGGCTACACCTTC.

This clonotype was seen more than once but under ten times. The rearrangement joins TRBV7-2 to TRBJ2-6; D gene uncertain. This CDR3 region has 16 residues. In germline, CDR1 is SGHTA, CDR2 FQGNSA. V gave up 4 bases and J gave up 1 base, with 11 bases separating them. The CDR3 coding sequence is TGTGCCAGCAGCTATGGGTCGATGTCTGGGGCCAACGTCCTGACTTTC. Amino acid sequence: CASSYGSMSGANVLTF.

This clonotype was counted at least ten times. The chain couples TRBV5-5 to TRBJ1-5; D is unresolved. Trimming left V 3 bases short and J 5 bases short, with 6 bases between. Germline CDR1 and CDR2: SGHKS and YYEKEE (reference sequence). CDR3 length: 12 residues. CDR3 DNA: TGTGCCAGCAGCTCCGAAGATCAGCCCCAGCATTTT. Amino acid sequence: CASSSEDQPQHF.

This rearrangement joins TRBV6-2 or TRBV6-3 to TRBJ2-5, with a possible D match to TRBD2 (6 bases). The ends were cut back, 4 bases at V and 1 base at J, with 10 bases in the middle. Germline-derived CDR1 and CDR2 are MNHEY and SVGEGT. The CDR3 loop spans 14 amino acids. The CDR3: CASSWRALQETQYF. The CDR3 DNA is TGTGCCAGCAGTTGGAGGGCGCTCCAAGAGACCCAGTACTTC.

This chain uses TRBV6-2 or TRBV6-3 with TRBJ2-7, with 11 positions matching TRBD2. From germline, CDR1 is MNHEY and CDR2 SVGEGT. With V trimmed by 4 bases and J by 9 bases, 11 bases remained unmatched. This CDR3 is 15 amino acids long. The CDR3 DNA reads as TGTGCCAGCAGTTTCATTGCTAGCGGGGGGTCGTCGCAGTACTTC. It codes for CASSFIASGGSSQYF.

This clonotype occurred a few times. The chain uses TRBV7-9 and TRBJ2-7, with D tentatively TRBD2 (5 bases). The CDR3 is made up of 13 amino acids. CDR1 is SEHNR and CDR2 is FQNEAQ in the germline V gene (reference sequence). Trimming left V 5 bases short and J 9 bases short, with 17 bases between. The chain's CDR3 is CASSPSGEWGQYV. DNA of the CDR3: TGTGCCAGCAGCCCCTCCGGGGAATGGGGGCAGTACGTC.

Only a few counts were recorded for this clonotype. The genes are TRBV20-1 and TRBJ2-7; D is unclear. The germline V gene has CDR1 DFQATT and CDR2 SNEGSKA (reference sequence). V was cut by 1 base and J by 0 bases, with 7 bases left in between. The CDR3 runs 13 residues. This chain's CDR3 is CSARGTSSYEQYF. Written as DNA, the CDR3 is TGCAGTGCTAGAGGGACGAGCTCCTACGAGCAGTACTTC.

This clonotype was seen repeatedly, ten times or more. The CDR3 loop reads CASSQARTGQETQYF. CDR3 DNA sequence: TGCGCCAGCAGCCAAGCCCGGACAGGACAAGAGACCCAGTACTTC. The rearrangement joins TRBV4-3 to TRBJ2-5; TRBD1 matches 7 bases. This CDR3 contains 15 residues. J was trimmed by 2 bases and V by 1 base; bases with no gene match: 4. Germline V gene data show CDR1 as LGHNA and CDR2 as YSLEER.

This CDR3 reads CSARDGGGAPDTQYF. The CDR3 DNA follows: TGCAGTGCTAGAGATGGCGGGGGGGCCCCAGATACGCAGTATTTT. J is TRBJ2-3 and V is TRBV20-1; 9 bases are a match to TRBD2. The CDR3 sequence is 15 residues long. V shed 0 bases and J 4 bases; nucleotides not matched to a gene: 5. In germline, CDR1 is DFQATT, CDR2 SNEGSKA (reference sequence).

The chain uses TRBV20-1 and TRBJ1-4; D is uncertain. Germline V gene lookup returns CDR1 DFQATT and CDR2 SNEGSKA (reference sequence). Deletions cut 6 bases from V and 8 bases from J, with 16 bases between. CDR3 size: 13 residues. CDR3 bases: TGCAGTGCAGGCCCGACCCTAGGGGAAAAACTGTTTTTT. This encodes CSAGPTLGEKLFF.

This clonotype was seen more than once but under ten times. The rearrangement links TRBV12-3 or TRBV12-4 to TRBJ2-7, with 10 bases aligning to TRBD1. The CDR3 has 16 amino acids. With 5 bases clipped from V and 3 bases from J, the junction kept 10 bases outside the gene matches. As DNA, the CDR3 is TGTGCCAGCAGTGTCTCCGGGACAGGGGCAATCTACGAGCAGTACTTC. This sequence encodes CASSVSGTGAIYEQYF.

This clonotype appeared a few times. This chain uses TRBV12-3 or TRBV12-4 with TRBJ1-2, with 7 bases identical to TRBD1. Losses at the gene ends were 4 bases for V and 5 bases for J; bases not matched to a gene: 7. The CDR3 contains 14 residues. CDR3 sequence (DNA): TGTGCCAGCAGTTCGGGACAGCTACTTTATGGCTACACCTTC. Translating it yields CASSSGQLLYGYTF.

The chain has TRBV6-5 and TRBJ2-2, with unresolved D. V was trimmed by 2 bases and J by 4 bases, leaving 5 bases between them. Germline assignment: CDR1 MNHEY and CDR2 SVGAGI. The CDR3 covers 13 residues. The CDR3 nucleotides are TGTGCCAGCAGTTACCAGATCACCGGGGAGCTGTTTTTT. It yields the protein CASSYQITGELFF.

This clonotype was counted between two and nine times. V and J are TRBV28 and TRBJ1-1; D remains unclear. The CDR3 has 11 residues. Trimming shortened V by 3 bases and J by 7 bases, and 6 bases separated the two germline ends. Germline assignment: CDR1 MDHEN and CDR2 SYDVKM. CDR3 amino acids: CASSFEGEAFF. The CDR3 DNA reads TGTGCCAGCAGTTTTGAGGGTGAAGCTTTCTTT.

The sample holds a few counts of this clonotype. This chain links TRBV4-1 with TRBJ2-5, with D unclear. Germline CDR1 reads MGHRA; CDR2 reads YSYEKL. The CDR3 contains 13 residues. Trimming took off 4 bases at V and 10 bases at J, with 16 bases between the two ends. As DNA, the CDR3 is TGCGCCAGCAGCCCGGGCGCCGGGTCGGACCAGTACTTC. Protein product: CASSPGAGSDQYF.

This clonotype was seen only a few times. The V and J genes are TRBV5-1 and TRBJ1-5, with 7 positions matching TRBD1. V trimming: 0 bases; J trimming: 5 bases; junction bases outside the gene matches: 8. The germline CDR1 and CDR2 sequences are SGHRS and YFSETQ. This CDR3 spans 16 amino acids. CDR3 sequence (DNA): TGCGCCAGCAGCTTGGGTGACAGGGTGGGTTATCAGCCCCAGCATTTT. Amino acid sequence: CASSLGDRVGYQPQHF.

The CDR3 sequence is CASSQVALDTQYF. Written as DNA, the CDR3 is TGCGCCAGCAGCCAAGTCGCGTTGGATACGCAGTATTTT. The V and J genes are TRBV4-3 and TRBJ2-3; no clear D gene. Germline lookup yields CDR1 LGHNA and CDR2 YSLEER. CDR3 size: 13 residues. The ends were cut back, 1 base at V and 6 bases at J, with 8 bases in the middle.

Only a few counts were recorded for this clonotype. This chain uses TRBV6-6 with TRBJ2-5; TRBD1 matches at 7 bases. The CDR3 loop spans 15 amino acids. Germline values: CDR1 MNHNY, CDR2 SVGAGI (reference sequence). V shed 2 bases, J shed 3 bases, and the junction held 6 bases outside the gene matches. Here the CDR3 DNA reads TGTGCCAGCAGTTACCCACCAGGGACAGAAGAGACCCAGTACTTC. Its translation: CASSYPPGTEETQYF.